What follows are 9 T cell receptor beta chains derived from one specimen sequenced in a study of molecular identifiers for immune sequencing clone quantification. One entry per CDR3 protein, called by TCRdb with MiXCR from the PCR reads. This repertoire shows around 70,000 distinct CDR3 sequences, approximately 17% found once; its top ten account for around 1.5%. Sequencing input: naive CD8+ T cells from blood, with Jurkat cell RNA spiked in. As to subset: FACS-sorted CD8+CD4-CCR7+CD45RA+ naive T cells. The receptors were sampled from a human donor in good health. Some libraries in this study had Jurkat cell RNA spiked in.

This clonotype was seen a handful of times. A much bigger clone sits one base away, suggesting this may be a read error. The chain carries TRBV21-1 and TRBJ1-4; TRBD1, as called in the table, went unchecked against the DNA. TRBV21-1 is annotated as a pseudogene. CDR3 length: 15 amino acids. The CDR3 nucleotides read TGTGCCAGCAACAAAGTCCGCCCCCTCGGTGAAAAACTGTTTTTT. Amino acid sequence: CASNKVRPLGEKLFF.

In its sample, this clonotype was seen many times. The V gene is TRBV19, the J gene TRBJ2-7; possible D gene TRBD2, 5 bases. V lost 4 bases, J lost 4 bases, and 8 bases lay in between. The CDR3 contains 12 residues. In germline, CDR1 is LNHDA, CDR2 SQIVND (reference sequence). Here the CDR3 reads CASSTPGYEQYF. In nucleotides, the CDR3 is TGTGCCAGTAGTACCCCGGGGTACGAGCAGTACTTC.

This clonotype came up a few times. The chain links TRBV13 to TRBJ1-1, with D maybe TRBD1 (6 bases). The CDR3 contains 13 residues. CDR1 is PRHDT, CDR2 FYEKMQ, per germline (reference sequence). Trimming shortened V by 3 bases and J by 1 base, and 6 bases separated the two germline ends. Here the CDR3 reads CASSLTGNTEAFF. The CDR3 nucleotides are TGTGCCAGCAGCTTGACAGGGAACACTGAAGCTTTCTTT. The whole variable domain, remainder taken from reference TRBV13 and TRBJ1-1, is AAGVIQSPRHLIKEKRETATLKCYPIPRHDTVYWYQQGPGQDPQFLISFYEKMQSDKGSIPDRFSAQQFSDYHSELNMSSLELGDSALYFCASSLTGNTEAFFGQGTRLTVV.

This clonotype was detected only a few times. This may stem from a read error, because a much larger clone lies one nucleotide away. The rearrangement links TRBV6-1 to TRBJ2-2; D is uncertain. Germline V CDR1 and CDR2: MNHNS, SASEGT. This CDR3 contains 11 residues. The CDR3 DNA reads TGTACCAGCAGGTTGACCGGGGAGCTGTTTTTT. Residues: CTSRLTGELFF.

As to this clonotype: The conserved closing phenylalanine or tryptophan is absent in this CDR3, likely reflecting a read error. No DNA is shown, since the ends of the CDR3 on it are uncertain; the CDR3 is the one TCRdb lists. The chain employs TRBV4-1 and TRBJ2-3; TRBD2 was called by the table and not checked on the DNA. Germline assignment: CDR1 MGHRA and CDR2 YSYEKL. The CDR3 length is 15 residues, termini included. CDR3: CASSQVGRGGDTRGG.

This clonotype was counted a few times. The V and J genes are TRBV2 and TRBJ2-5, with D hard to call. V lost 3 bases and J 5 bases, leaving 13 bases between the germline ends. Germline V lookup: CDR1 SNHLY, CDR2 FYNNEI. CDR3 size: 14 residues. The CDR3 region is CASSEIAATETQYF. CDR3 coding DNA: TGTGCCAGCAGTGAGATTGCAGCTACGGAGACCCAGTACTTC.

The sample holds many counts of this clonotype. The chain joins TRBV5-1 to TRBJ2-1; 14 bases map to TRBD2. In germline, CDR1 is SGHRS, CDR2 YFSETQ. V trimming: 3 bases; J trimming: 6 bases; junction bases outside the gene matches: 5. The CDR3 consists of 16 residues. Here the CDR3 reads CASSSGTSGSPNEQFF. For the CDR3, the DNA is TGCGCCAGCAGCTCCGGGACTAGCGGGAGTCCCAATGAGCAGTTCTTC.

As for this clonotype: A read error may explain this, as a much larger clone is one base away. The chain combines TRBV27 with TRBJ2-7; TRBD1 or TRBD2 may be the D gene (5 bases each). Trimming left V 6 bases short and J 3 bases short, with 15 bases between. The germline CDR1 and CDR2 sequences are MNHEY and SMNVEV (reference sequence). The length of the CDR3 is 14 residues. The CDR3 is CASSTSGTHYEQYF. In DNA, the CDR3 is TGTGCCAGCAGCACCTCCGGGACCCACTACGAGCAGTACTTC.

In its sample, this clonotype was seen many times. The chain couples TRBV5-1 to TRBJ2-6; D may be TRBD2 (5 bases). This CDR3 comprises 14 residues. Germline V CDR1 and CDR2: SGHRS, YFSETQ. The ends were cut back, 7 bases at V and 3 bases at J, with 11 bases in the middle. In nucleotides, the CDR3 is TGCGCCAGCCAAGAGGGCGATGGGGCCAACGTCCTGACTTTC. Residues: CASQEGDGANVLTF. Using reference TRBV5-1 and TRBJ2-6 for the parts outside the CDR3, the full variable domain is KAGVTQTPRYLIKTRGQQVTLSCSPISGHRSVSWYQQTPGQGLQFLFEYFSETQRNKGNFPGRFSGRQFSNSRSEMNVSTLELGDSALYLCASQEGDGANVLTFGAGSRLTVL.